Presented here are 27 T cell receptor beta chains from one specimen sequenced in a study of T cells in Graves' hyperthyroidism and ophthalmopathy. It was RNA transcripts that yielded the amplified TCR beta CDR3 regions. When the TCR CDR3 underwent first-round RT-PCR, the HTBI primer set was used. TCRdb passed the multiplex PCR reads through MiXCR, listing each CDR3 protein once. The table shows 250,000 or so distinct CDR3 sequences, with around 15% occurring only once. The sequenced sample was blood. The receptors originated from a woman between 50 and 59 years old with Graves' hyperthyroidism that later progressed to Graves' ophthalmopathy.

This clonotype was observed many times. The chain recombines TRBV28 with TRBJ2-7; 7 bases align to TRBD1. Germline V gene lookup returns CDR1 MDHEN and CDR2 SYDVKM. The V and J ends lost 10 bases and 3 bases, in that order; junction bases with no gene match: 9. This CDR3 is built from 13 residues. The CDR3 bases are TGTGCCATTCGGACACAGGGGATCTACGAGCAGTACTTC. Its translation is CAIRTQGIYEQYF.

This clonotype was counted ten times or more. The DNA of the CDR3 is TGCGCCAGCAGCAACCGACAGGATTCACCCCTCCACTTT. This gives the protein CASSNRQDSPLHF. This rearrangement joins TRBV5-1 to TRBJ1-6, with D perhaps TRBD1 (6 bases). The CDR3 has 13 amino acids. From germline, CDR1 is SGHRS and CDR2 YFSETQ. Trimming removed 4 bases from V and 8 bases from J, with 10 bases in between.

This clonotype was counted at least ten times. The CDR3 DNA reads TGCGCCAGCAGCCAGGTTGGCGCCGGGGAGCTGTTTTTT. Translated, it gives CASSQVGAGELFF. V gene TRBV5-1 combines with J gene TRBJ2-2; no reliable D call. Deletions cut 4 bases from V and 6 bases from J, with 10 bases between. The CDR3 is 13 residues long. Looked up from germline, CDR1 is SGHRS and CDR2 is YFSETQ.

The chain has TRBV2 and TRBJ2-3, with TRBD2 matching 12 bases. The CDR3 totals 15 residues. The J segment lost 6 bases and the V segment lost 6 bases, leaving 7 bases of the junction unmatched. Germline values: CDR1 SNHLY, CDR2 FYNNEI. The DNA for the CDR3 is TGTGCCAGCAGGACGACTAGCGGGAGTTCGGATACGCAGTATTTT. Protein: CASRTTSGSSDTQYF.

There are many counts of this clonotype. The CDR3 sequence: CASSYSKREFHTETQYF. The CDR3 nucleotides are TGTGCCAGCAGTTACTCGAAGCGGGAGTTTCATACGGAGACCCAGTACTTC. V gene TRBV6-2 or TRBV6-3 combines with J gene TRBJ2-5, with TRBD2 matching over 8 bases. Germline CDR1 reads MNHEY; CDR2 reads SVGEGT. The CDR3 runs 17 residues. The ends lost 0 bases at V and 5 bases at J; junction bases unmatched: 11.

This clonotype was seen at least ten times. This rearrangement joins TRBV27 to TRBJ2-1; maybe TRBD1 (5 bases). Deletions cut 5 bases from V and 3 bases from J, with 17 bases between. The CDR3 covers 16 residues. Germline V CDR1 and CDR2: MNHEY, SMNVEV (reference sequence). Here the CDR3 DNA reads TGTGCCAGCAGTCCCCAGGGCCGTAAGGGCTACAATGAGCAGTTCTTC. Translating it yields CASSPQGRKGYNEQFF.

This clonotype was counted at least ten times. The rearrangement uses TRBV29-1 and TRBJ2-4; the D gene is possibly TRBD1 (7 bases). Per the germline V gene, CDR1 is SQVTM and CDR2 is ANQGSEA. Trimming left V 5 bases short and J 2 bases short, with 16 bases between. The CDR3 sequence is 15 residues long. As DNA, the CDR3 is TGCAGCGTTCCGTCGCAGGGGGGCTCCAAAAACATTCAGTACTTC. Its protein product is CSVPSQGGSKNIQYF. Full variable domain (missing parts from reference TRBV29-1 and TRBJ2-4): SAVISQKPSRDICQRGTSLTIQCQVDSQVTMMFWYRQQPGQSLTLIATANQGSEATYESGFVIDKFPISRPNLTFSTLTVSNMSPEDSSIYLCSVPSQGGSKNIQYFGAGTRLSVL.

J is TRBJ2-7 and V is TRBV11-2, with 10 bases that match TRBD1. V lost 5 bases to trimming and J lost 6 bases; unmatched junction nucleotides: 4. This CDR3 has 13 residues. Germline lookup yields CDR1 SGHAT and CDR2 FQNNGV. CDR3 region: CASSQGDRGEQYF. CDR3 nucleotides: TGTGCCAGCAGCCAAGGGGACAGGGGCGAGCAGTACTTC.

The CDR3 reads CASSPGVGSDETQYF. The DNA of the CDR3 is TGTGCCAGCTCACCGGGGGTGGGTAGCGACGAGACCCAGTACTTC. The V call is TRBV18, the J call TRBJ2-5; perhaps D is TRBD1 or TRBD2 (5 bases each). From germline, CDR1 is KGHSH and CDR2 LQKENI. CDR3 length equals 15 residues. Trimming shortened V by 3 bases and J by 5 bases, and 16 bases separated the two germline ends.

This clonotype was recorded only once. The chain has TRBV19 and TRBJ2-7; D gene uncertain. Germline V gives CDR1 LNHDA, CDR2 SQIVND (reference sequence). CDR3 length equals 12 residues. V lost 3 bases and J lost 4, with 7 bases in between. CDR3 nucleotides: TGTGCCAGTAGTATGTCTGAGTACGAGCAGTACTTC. It specifies CASSMSEYEQYF.

This clonotype was seen more than once but under ten times. In DNA, the CDR3 is TGCACCGCCGGACCCTCGGTCCGGGGTTTGAACTATGGCTACACCTTC. The encoded protein is CTAGPSVRGLNYGYTF. The V call is TRBV29-1, the J call TRBJ1-2, with no clear D. Germline CDR1 is SQVTM and CDR2 is ANQGSEA. The CDR3 has 16 amino acids.

This clonotype occurred many times. CDR3 DNA: TGTGCCAGCAGTGAATTGCGGGGCCCGACTGAAGCTTTCTTT. Protein: CASSELRGPTEAFF. The gene calls are TRBV6-1 and TRBJ1-1; D perhaps matches TRBD1 (5 bases). Germline CDR1 MNHNS, CDR2 SASEGT. The CDR3 consists of 14 residues. V gave up 2 bases and J gave up 5 bases, with 12 bases separating them.

There are a few counts of this clonotype. This chain connects TRBV20-1 to TRBJ1-6, with D tentatively TRBD1 (5 bases). Trimming pared 5 bases from V and 5 bases from J, leaving 10 bases between. The V gene's germline CDR1 is DFQATT and CDR2 SNEGSKA (reference sequence). The CDR3 loop spans 13 amino acids. The CDR3 sequence: CSAFRDHNSPLHF. In DNA form, the CDR3 reads TGCAGTGCTTTCCGGGACCATAATTCACCCCTCCACTTT.

This clonotype was counted at least ten times. The chain carries TRBV28 and TRBJ2-2, with a possible D match to TRBD2 (6 bases). V lost 5 bases and J lost 6, with 13 bases in between. The CDR3 contains 14 residues. CDR1 and CDR2 from the germline V gene are MDHEN and SYDVKM. The CDR3 sequence is CASSRIPGAGELFF. In nucleotides, the CDR3 is TGTGCCAGCAGTAGGATACCGGGGGCCGGGGAGCTGTTTTTT.

The sample holds many counts of this clonotype. The chain joins TRBV2 to TRBJ1-5; D not resolved. The germline V gene has CDR1 SNHLY and CDR2 FYNNEI. The V and J ends lost 7 bases and 5 bases respectively, with 9 bases between them. This CDR3 is built from 12 residues. CDR3 protein: CASNEGDQPQHF. CDR3 nucleotides: TGTGCCAGCAATGAGGGCGATCAGCCCCAGCATTTT. The full variable domain, with the rest looked up from reference TRBV2 and TRBJ1-5, is EPEVTQTPSHQVTQMGQEVILRCVPISNHLYFYWYRQILGQKVEFLVSFYNNEISEKSEIFDDQFSVERPDGSNFTLKIRSTKLEDSAMYFCASNEGDQPQHFGDGTRLSIL.

Ten or more counts support this clonotype. V is TRBV20-1 and J is TRBJ2-1; D is undetermined. The CDR3 contains 11 residues. Trimming took off 1 base at V and 10 bases at J, with 8 bases between the two ends. CDR1 DFQATT and CDR2 SNEGSKA come from the germline V gene (reference sequence). The CDR3 sequence is CSARARREQFF. In DNA form, the CDR3 reads TGCAGTGCTAGAGCGCGCAGGGAGCAGTTCTTC.

With regard to this clonotype: The final CDR3 position lacks the conserved phenylalanine or tryptophan, pointing to a likely read error. The rearrangement uses TRBV7-8 and TRBJ1-6; 9 nucleotides align to TRBD1. The CDR3 sequence is 16 residues long. Trimming removed 0 bases from V and 10 bases from J; junction bases left unmatched: 7. Germline lookup yields CDR1 SGHVS and CDR2 FQNEAQ. This CDR3 is CASSLADRGSGSPLHL. CDR3 bases: TGTGCCAGCAGCTTAGCCGACAGGGGGAGTGGGTCACCCCTCCACCTT.

This clonotype was counted ten times or more. The chain couples TRBV7-8 to TRBJ2-1; possibly TRBD2 for D (5 bases). Germline assignment: CDR1 SGHVS and CDR2 FQNEAQ. Between the trimmed V and J ends, which lost 0 bases and 4 bases, there was a span of 10 bases. The CDR3 extends over 15 amino acids. CDR3 coding DNA: TGTGCCAGCAGCTTAGCGGCGGGCCAGTACAATGAGCAGTTCTTC. Translating it yields CASSLAAGQYNEQFF.

This clonotype was counted many times. The J gene is TRBJ2-3, the V gene TRBV20-1, with TRBD1 matching 9 bases. J gave up 2 bases and V 3 bases, and 6 bases lay outside the gene matches. This CDR3 has 15 residues. Germline values: CDR1 DFQATT, CDR2 SNEGSKA (reference sequence). CDR3 sequence reads: CSARSRTGVTDTQYF. In DNA, the CDR3 is TGCAGTGCTAGGTCGCGGACAGGGGTCACAGATACGCAGTATTTT.

The rearrangement links TRBV3-1 to TRBJ2-7; 9 nucleotides agree with TRBD1. This CDR3 region has 15 residues. Germline V gene sequence: CDR1 LGHDT, CDR2 YNNKEL (reference sequence). V shed 1 base and J 3 bases; nucleotides not matched to a gene: 4. CDR3 DNA sequence: TGTGCCAGCAGCCAAGTAAGGACAGGGGTCTACGAGCAGTACTTC. Translating it yields CASSQVRTGVYEQYF.

As regards this clonotype: Possible read error: a much larger clone is one base away. This sequence joins TRBV3-1 and TRBJ2-5; the D is unclear. The CDR3 has 15 amino acids. Germline V CDR1 and CDR2: LGHDT, YNNKEL (reference sequence). Deletions cut 4 bases from V and 3 bases from J, with 15 bases between. As DNA, the CDR3 is TGTGCCAGCAGCCGCGGCAAAGGTTTCAAAGAGACCCAGTACTTC. Protein product: CASSRGKGFKETQYF.

This clonotype was seen at least ten times. The rearrangement uses TRBV20-1 and TRBJ2-5; tentatively, D is TRBD1 or TRBD2 (7 bases each). Between the trimmed V and J ends, which lost 5 bases and 5 bases, there was a span of 18 bases. There are 14 residues in the CDR3. Per the germline V gene, CDR1 is DFQATT and CDR2 is SNEGSKA (reference sequence). The CDR3 DNA sequence: TGCAGTGCTTATCGGGGAGGGGGCAAGGAGACCCAGTACTTC. Translation gives CSAYRGGGKETQYF.

In its sample, this clonotype was seen many times. This chain connects TRBV5-1 to TRBJ1-2, with D hard to call. Per germline, CDR1 SGHRS and CDR2 YFSETQ. The CDR3 spans 16 residues. Deletions cut 4 bases from V and 4 bases from J, with 20 bases between. The CDR3, as DNA: TGCGCCAGCAGCCATGGTACGACGGACGAGGCCTATGGCTACACCTTC. Translating it yields CASSHGTTDEAYGYTF.

A note on this clonotype: This sequence may be a read error, since a much larger clone differs from it by one base. The CDR3 sequence is CASGLGAGGHPYEQYF. DNA for the CDR3: TGTGCCAGCGGTTTGGGAGCGGGAGGGCACCCCTACGAGCAGTACTTC. The chain links TRBV28 to TRBJ2-7, with 10 bases aligning to TRBD2. There are 16 residues in the CDR3. Germline V CDR1 and CDR2: MDHEN, SYDVKM.

This clonotype was found many times. The CDR3 loop reads CSASADRNNEQFF. In nucleotides, the CDR3 is TGCAGTGCTAGTGCGGACAGAAACAATGAGCAGTTCTTC. This chain connects TRBV20-1 to TRBJ2-1; D is perhaps TRBD1 (6 bases). V lost 3 bases to trimming and J lost 5 bases, with 11 bases between them. Germline V lookup: CDR1 DFQATT, CDR2 SNEGSKA (reference sequence). CDR3 length: 13 residues.

This rearrangement joins TRBV5-5 to TRBJ1-5; 7 nucleotides agree with TRBD1. J gave up 6 bases and V 1 base, and 7 bases lay outside the gene matches. CDR3 size: 15 residues. Germline V lookup: CDR1 SGHKS, CDR2 YYEKEE (reference sequence). The CDR3 loop is CASSLSNRGSQPQHF. The DNA for the CDR3 is TGTGCCAGCAGCTTGTCCAACAGGGGAAGTCAGCCCCAGCATTTT.

In this sample, this clonotype turned up many times. The V and J genes are TRBV5-1 and TRBJ2-1, with 10 nucleotides matching TRBD1. The V segment lost 5 bases and the J segment 12 bases; nucleotides outside the gene matches: 11. The CDR3 covers 14 residues. Germline V lookup: CDR1 SGHRS, CDR2 YFSETQ. The CDR3 protein is CASSRGQGPGVQFF. CDR3 coding DNA: TGCGCCAGCAGTAGGGGACAGGGGCCAGGAGTGCAGTTCTTC.